The TCR beta chain described here comes from a study of blood T cell repertoires in COVID-19. Germline CDR1 reads SQVTM; CDR2 reads ANQGSEA. The CDR3 is 13 amino acids. V was clipped by 5 bases and J by 0 bases, with 8 bases between them. The table came from immunoSEQ multiplex PCR; TCRdb's copy has only in-frame clones and leaves some out. In the table there are about 73,000 clones, roughly 84% of which are singletons. The receptor comes from a man aged 80 or over with active or convalescent COVID-19. Source material: peripheral blood. The rearrangement joins TRBV29-1 to TRBJ1-5, with a weak D call TRBD1 (6 bases). The CDR3 reads CSVRQDSNQPQHF. CDR3 nucleotides: TGCAGCGTTCGACAGGATAGCAATCAGCCCCAGCATTTT.